One sample yielded the 13 T cell receptor beta chains listed below, sequenced in a study of blood T cell repertoires in COVID-19 (dated by TCRdb to about 2020). Library generation was performed with the immunoSEQ multiplex PCR assay. TCRdb retrieved this table from immuneACCESS and kept in-frame rearrangements only. Not all clones are present; in checked studies, unresolved V genes account for under half, and no reason is known for the remainder. The sample table lists around 120,000 clones, about four fifths of them with a count of one. The top ten clones comprise about 2% of the sample. Sample: peripheral blood. The origin of the receptors is a man between 65 and 80 years old with acute or convalescent COVID-19.

V is TRBV5-1 and J is TRBJ1-4; TRBD1 agrees at 7 bases. V gave up 3 bases and J gave up 2 bases; unmatched junction bases: 10. Germline V gene lookup returns CDR1 SGHRS and CDR2 YFSETQ. The CDR3 is 17 residues long. The CDR3 protein is CASSSSTGSKTNEKLFF. CDR3 nucleotides: TGCGCCAGCAGCTCTTCGACAGGGAGTAAGACTAATGAAAAACTGTTTTTT.

The table lists this clone with a count of one. J is TRBJ2-5 and V is TRBV25-1; 15 bases align to TRBD2. CDR3 size: 18 residues. J was trimmed by 1 base and V by 1 base; bases with no gene match: 4. Germline V lookup: CDR1 MGHDK, CDR2 SYGVNS. This CDR3 reads CASSEWTSGGALQETQYF. The CDR3 DNA reads TGTGCCAGCAGTGAATGGACTAGCGGGGGGGCCCTCCAAGAGACCCAGTACTTC.

The chain has TRBV3-1 (or the pseudogene TRBV3-2) and TRBJ1-3, with a weak D call TRBD1 (5 bases). The CDR3 sequence is 16 residues long. V lost 4 bases to trimming and J lost 4 bases, with 17 bases between them. Per the germline V gene, CDR1 is LGHDT and CDR2 is YNNKEL (reference sequence). The CDR3 sequence: CASSPLQGARGNTIYF. As DNA, the CDR3 is TGTGCCAGCAGCCCCCTCCAAGGGGCGCGGGGAAACACCATATATTTT.

The rearrangement uses TRBV30 and TRBJ2-1; no clear D. The CDR3 covers 14 residues. Germline CDR1 is GTSNPN and CDR2 is SVGIG (reference sequence). V lost 0 bases and J lost 9, with 15 bases in between. The CDR3 region is CAWSVQWLDGEQFF. The CDR3 nucleotides are TGTGCCTGGAGTGTACAATGGCTAGACGGTGAGCAGTTCTTC.

This chain connects TRBV27 to TRBJ1-2, with D possibly being TRBD1 (6 bases). This CDR3 has 13 amino acids. V was shortened by 5 bases and J by 8 bases, with 15 bases between the two germline ends. CDR1 and CDR2 from the germline V gene are MNHEY and SMNVEV (reference sequence). The CDR3 region is CASSLPTGHGYTF. The DNA of the CDR3 is TGTGCCAGCAGTCTCCCCACAGGGCACGGCTACACCTTC.

The V gene is TRBV18, the J gene TRBJ1-5; no clear D. Germline V lookup: CDR1 KGHSH, CDR2 LQKENI. The CDR3 totals 17 residues. Trimming cost V 2 bases and J 1 base, with 15 bases left between them. The CDR3 coding sequence is TGTGCCAGCTCACCAGGGGAGGATTTAACGAGCAATCAGCCCCAGCATTTT. This sequence encodes CASSPGEDLTSNQPQHF.

The gene calls are TRBV10-3 and TRBJ2-7; D is ambiguous. Trimming took off 4 bases at V and 5 bases at J, with 6 bases between the two ends. The germline CDR1 and CDR2 sequences are ENHRY and SYGVKD. The CDR3 is made up of 11 amino acids. CDR3 nucleotides: TGTGCCATCAGTGTTTCTCACGAGCAGTACTTC. It codes for CAISVSHEQYF.

This chain uses TRBV12-3 or TRBV12-4 with TRBJ1-2, with 7 nucleotides matching TRBD1. The length of the CDR3 is 12 residues. J gave up 5 bases and V 6 bases, and 3 bases lay outside the gene matches. The CDR3 here is CASSDRVYGYTF. The CDR3 DNA follows: TGTGCCAGCAGCGACAGGGTGTATGGCTACACCTTC.

This clone appeared once. The J gene is TRBJ2-7, the V gene TRBV9; 10 nucleotides match TRBD2. The CDR3 length is 15 residues. The junction had 3 bases not matched to a gene; V was cut back by 0 bases and J by 3 bases. Germline CDR1 and CDR2: SGDLS and YYNGEE. DNA of the CDR3: TGTGCCAGCAGCGTAGGGACTAGCGGAGTCTACGAGCAGTACTTC. Encoded protein: CASSVGTSGVYEQYF.

V usage is TRBV20-1 and J usage is TRBJ2-1; TRBD2 aligns across 11 bases. V was clipped by 3 bases and J by 8 bases; unmatched bases: 6. CDR1 DFQATT and CDR2 SNEGSKA come from the germline V gene (reference sequence). This CDR3 region has 14 residues. The CDR3 here is CSASLAGGGDEQFF. CDR3 DNA: TGCAGTGCTAGTTTAGCGGGGGGGGGCGATGAGCAGTTCTTC.

The chain employs TRBV7-2 and TRBJ1-2, with TRBD1 identical over 7 bases. The CDR3 runs to 14 residues. V lost 5 bases, J lost 4 bases, and 7 bases stayed unmatched. Germline loops: CDR1 SGHTA, CDR2 FQGNSA. CDR3 amino acids: CASSLRTGGYGYTF. As DNA, the CDR3 is TGTGCCAGCAGCCTCCGGACAGGTGGCTATGGCTACACCTTC.

This rearrangement joins TRBV4-3 to TRBJ2-1; TRBD2 matches at 9 bases. CDR3 length: 19 residues. Germline V gene data show CDR1 as LGHNA and CDR2 as YSLEER. The V segment lost 0 bases and the J segment 0 bases; nucleotides outside the gene matches: 9. The CDR3 reads CASSQDPASGAHSYNEQFF. CDR3 DNA sequence: TGCGCCAGCAGCCAAGACCCGGCTAGCGGGGCACACTCCTACAATGAGCAGTTCTTC.

This chain connects TRBV7-9 to TRBJ2-2; TRBD2 might be the D (5 bases). The CDR3 runs to 15 residues. Trimming cost V 2 bases and J 3 bases, with 10 bases left between them. Germline V gene sequence: CDR1 SEHNR, CDR2 FQNEAQ (reference sequence). DNA for the CDR3: TGTGCCAGCAGCTTAACACGGGGTTACACCGGGGAGCTGTTTTTT. Translated: CASSLTRGYTGELFF.